The source of this T cell receptor (beta chain) is a study of patients with pleural tuberculosis. This clonotype has at least ten counts. Each CDR3 protein is one row after TCRdb ran MiXCR on the reads. The sample records under 30,000 distinct CDR3 sequences, more than 15% being singletons. The CDR3 spans 15 residues. CDR1 is GTSNPN, CDR2 SVGIG, per germline (reference sequence). V dropped 0 bases and J dropped 3; count of bases not matched to a gene: 7. The chain uses TRBV30 and TRBJ1-2, with 7 bases aligning to TRBD1. The sequence derives from a human donor with pleural tuberculosis. The specimen was peripheral blood. In DNA, the CDR3 is TGTGCCTGGAGTGTCATAGGGGGCCGGGACTATGGCTACACCTTC. This encodes CAWSVIGGRDYGYTF.